These 20 T cell receptor beta chains originate from one sample sequenced in a study of T-cell memory formation after mild COVID-19. TCRdb reprocessed the 5' RACE reads via MiXCR and lists one record per CDR3 protein. This table has roughly 300,000 distinct CDR3 sequences, under 8.5% appearing once. The sequenced sample was PBMCs or a T cell subset sorted from them (not recorded which). These receptor sequences come from a man in his late teens or twenties who had mild COVID-19 (a few samples of this study predate the infection). Cell type and time point are not known.

This clonotype appeared a single time. The chain's CDR3 is CASSDRGKYDGYTF. The DNA for the CDR3 is TGTGCCAGCAGTGACAGGGGCAAGTACGATGGCTACACCTTC. The gene calls are TRBV2 and TRBJ1-2; TRBD1 is a possible D gene (6 bases). V shed 3 bases and J shed 6 bases, with 14 bases lying between them. Germline CDR1 reads SNHLY; CDR2 reads FYNNEI. The CDR3 loop spans 14 amino acids.

This clonotype was picked up many times. The V call is TRBV28, the J call TRBJ1-6, with 10 bases lining up with TRBD1. The CDR3 is 14 amino acids. V was pared by 4 bases and J by 10 bases, with 4 bases of the junction left unmatched. Germline values: CDR1 MDHEN, CDR2 SYDVKM. The CDR3 nucleotides read TGTGCCAGCAGTTCGGACAGGGGGAGGTCACCCCTCCACTTT. Its protein product is CASSSDRGRSPLHF.

The genes are TRBV5-6 and TRBJ2-1; D may correspond to TRBD1 or TRBD2 (5 bases each). V was clipped by 4 bases and J by 0 bases, with 14 bases between them. Germline-derived CDR1 and CDR2 are SGHDT and YYEEEE. This CDR3 comprises 16 residues. CDR3 sequence reads: CASSTSEGSSYNEQFF. In DNA, the CDR3 is TGTGCCAGCAGCACCTCCGAGGGGAGCTCCTACAATGAGCAGTTCTTC.

This clonotype came up a few times. This chain joins TRBV18 and TRBJ1-6, with no clear D. CDR1 KGHSH and CDR2 LQKENI come from the germline V gene. CDR3 length: 13 amino acids. V was pared by 6 bases and J by 8 bases, with 11 bases between. The CDR3 DNA reads as TGTGCCAGCTCCCCTGAGTCGGATTCACCCCTCCACTTT. Protein sequence: CASSPESDSPLHF.

At least ten counts were recorded for this clonotype. The genes are TRBV24-1 and TRBJ2-1, with TRBD1 matching over 7 bases. Germline trimming cut 4 bases from V and 12 bases from J; bases unmatched to any gene: 5. Germline V gene lookup returns CDR1 KGHDR and CDR2 SFDVKD. The CDR3 has 12 residues. The CDR3 region is CATSEWDSRQFF. CDR3 nucleotides: TGTGCCACCAGTGAGTGGGACAGTCGGCAGTTCTTC.

This rearrangement joins TRBV4-1 to TRBJ1-4; weak D call: TRBD1 (5 bases). V lost 2 bases and J 4 bases, leaving 11 bases between the germline ends. Per germline, CDR1 MGHRA and CDR2 YSYEKL. The CDR3 totals 15 residues. As DNA, the CDR3 is TGCGCCAGCAGCCAACCGGGGCGGATTAATGAAAAACTGTTTTTT. Amino acids: CASSQPGRINEKLFF.

This clonotype was detected only a few times. The V call is TRBV7-2, the J call TRBJ1-1; 9 nucleotides match TRBD1. The V and J ends lost 7 bases and 10 bases, in that order; junction bases with no gene match: 7. From germline, CDR1 is SGHTA and CDR2 FQGNSA. The length of the CDR3 is 12 residues. In DNA form, the CDR3 reads TGTGCCAGCATCGGACAGGGGAGAGGAGCTTTCTTT. Amino acids: CASIGQGRGAFF.

This clonotype occurred many times. CDR3 nucleotides: TGTGCCAGCAGCCAGACAGGGGGGAATCAGCCCCAGCATTTT. This codes for CASSQTGGNQPQHF. The chain couples TRBV7-9 to TRBJ1-5, with 9 bases aligning to TRBD1. The junction had 3 bases not matched to a gene; V was cut back by 5 bases and J by 4 bases. This CDR3 region has 14 residues. Germline V gene lookup returns CDR1 SEHNR and CDR2 FQNEAQ (reference sequence).

This rearrangement joins TRBV20-1 to TRBJ2-3; the D is unclear. Germline V gives CDR1 DFQATT, CDR2 SNEGSKA (reference sequence). Trimming removed 3 bases from V and 6 bases from J, with 7 bases in between. The CDR3 is 11 residues long. This chain's CDR3 is CSASTEDTQYF. CDR3 coding DNA: TGCAGTGCTAGTACAGAGGATACGCAGTATTTT.

This clonotype was counted many times. The gene calls are TRBV18 and TRBJ2-1; 8 bases line up with TRBD2. V shed 3 bases, J shed 0 bases, and the junction held 1 base outside the gene matches. This CDR3 region has 15 residues. Germline CDR1 and CDR2: KGHSH and LQKENI. The CDR3 sequence is CASSPRGGSYNEQFF. As DNA, the CDR3 is TGTGCCAGCTCACCCCGGGGGGGCTCCTACAATGAGCAGTTCTTC.

The chain has TRBV20-1 and TRBJ2-5; the D gene is possibly TRBD1 (6 bases). CDR1 DFQATT and CDR2 SNEGSKA come from the germline V gene (reference sequence). Trimming removed 3 bases from V and 0 bases from J, with 14 bases in between. The CDR3 loop spans 15 amino acids. This CDR3 is CSARGAYRYQETQYF. The CDR3, as DNA: TGCAGTGCTAGGGGGGCCTACAGGTACCAAGAGACCCAGTACTTC.

This clonotype was observed many times. The chain recombines TRBV7-9 with TRBJ1-2; D is unresolved. CDR1 is SEHNR, CDR2 FQNEAQ, per germline (reference sequence). There are 11 residues in the CDR3. V shed 5 bases and J shed 6 bases, with 7 bases lying between them. This chain's CDR3 is CASSLGDGYTF. CDR3 nucleotide sequence: TGTGCCAGCAGCCTCGGGGATGGCTACACCTTC. Together with reference TRBV7-9 and TRBJ1-2, the CDR3 gives the full variable domain: DTGVSQNPRHKITKRGQNVTFRCDPISEHNRLYWYRQTLGQGPEFLTYFQNEAQLEKSRLLSDRFSAERPKGSFSTLEIQRTEQGDSAMYLCASSLGDGYTFGSGTRLTVV.

This clonotype was counted only a few times. V gene TRBV19 combines with J gene TRBJ1-2; D possibly corresponds to TRBD1 (6 bases). Looked up from germline, CDR1 is LNHDA and CDR2 is SQIVND (reference sequence). The CDR3 consists of 13 residues. V was shortened by 3 bases and J by 4 bases, with 9 bases between the two germline ends. The CDR3 DNA is TGTGCCAGTAGTATTACAGGGATCTATGGCTACACCTTC. This codes for CASSITGIYGYTF.

This clonotype was found many times. CDR3 residues: CSASGNGESETQYF. The CDR3, as DNA: TGCAGTGCTAGTGGTAACGGGGAATCGGAGACCCAGTACTTC. This sequence joins TRBV20-1 and TRBJ2-5; possible D gene TRBD2, 5 bases. This CDR3 has 14 residues. Germline-derived CDR1 and CDR2 are DFQATT and SNEGSKA (reference sequence). V was cut by 3 bases and J by 5 bases, with 16 bases left in between.

This clonotype has only a few counts. This chain links TRBV20-1 with TRBJ2-5; D might be TRBD1 or TRBD2, each matching 5 bases. The CDR3 is 14 amino acids. Germline V CDR1 and CDR2: DFQATT, SNEGSKA (reference sequence). The V end lost 3 bases, the J end lost 5 bases, and 16 bases lay between the germline ends. The CDR3 spells CSASGQGVGETQYF. The CDR3 DNA reads as TGCAGTGCTAGCGGGCAGGGAGTGGGGGAGACCCAGTACTTC.

Here the CDR3 DNA reads TGTGCCAGCGGCCAGGGAGGGGTGAATCAGCCCCAGCATTTT. It encodes CASGQGGVNQPQHF. This sequence joins TRBV5-6 and TRBJ1-5; a possible D gene is TRBD1 (5 bases). Between the trimmed V and J ends, which lost 7 bases and 4 bases, there was a span of 15 bases. The CDR3 spans 14 residues. Germline loops: CDR1 SGHDT, CDR2 YYEEEE. The whole variable domain, remainder taken from reference TRBV5-6 and TRBJ1-5, is DAGVTQSPTHLIKTRGQQVTLRCSPKSGHDTVSWYQQALGQGPQFIFQYYEEEERQRGNFPDRFSGHQFPNYSSELNVNALLLGDSALYLCASGQGGVNQPQHFGDGTRLSIL.

This chain joins TRBV7-2 and TRBJ2-5; the match to TRBD2 covers 10 bases. CDR1 is SGHTA, CDR2 FQGNSA, per germline. This CDR3 has 14 amino acids. V was pared by 6 bases and J by 6 bases, with 7 bases of the junction left unmatched. CDR3 DNA: TGTGCCAGCAGTCAGCGGGGGGGCAGGCAGACCCAGTACTTC. Amino acid sequence: CASSQRGGRQTQYF.

This clonotype was detected only a few times. The rearrangement uses TRBV6-5 and TRBJ1-1, with D perhaps matching TRBD1 (5 bases). Germline assignment: CDR1 MNHEY and CDR2 SVGAGI. The germline V and J ends were trimmed by 2 bases and 6 bases, with 16 bases remaining between them. The CDR3 consists of 15 residues. Written as DNA, the CDR3 is TGTGCCAGCAGTTACGGGCGGACAACCCGCGCTGAAGCTTTCTTT. This translates into CASSYGRTTRAEAFF.

This chain joins TRBV30 and TRBJ2-5; D call uncertain. Trimming left V 1 base short and J 1 base short, with 1 base between. CDR1 and CDR2 (germline): GTSNPN, SVGIG (reference sequence). The CDR3 loop spans 11 amino acids. CDR3: CAWSAQETQYF. In DNA, the CDR3 is TGTGCCTGGAGTGCCCAAGAGACCCAGTACTTC.

This clonotype was recorded a few times. CDR3 sequence reads: CASSLGAPSGYGYTF. Here the CDR3 DNA reads TGTGCCAGCAGTTTGGGGGCTCCCTCTGGGTATGGCTACACCTTC. This chain connects TRBV28 to TRBJ1-2; D perhaps matches TRBD1 (6 bases). The CDR3 spans 15 residues. CDR1 and CDR2 (germline): MDHEN, SYDVKM. With 3 bases removed from V and 5 bases from J, the gap between germline ends came to 16 bases.